The TCR beta chain described here comes from a study of graft-versus-host responses after intestinal transplantation (dated by TCRdb to the early 2020s). Some background on the complete study: Multivisceral, liver-intestinal, or isolated intestinal transplants were received by the recipients. All recipients received anti-thymocyte globulin induction followed by maintenance tacrolimus and steroids for approximately 3 years. Graft-versus-host and host-versus-graft alloreactive T cell clones were tracked in the graft, circulation and bone marrow after intestinal transplantation using bulk TCR-beta CDR3 sequencing. Alloreactive clones were identified by sequencing pre-transplant mixed lymphocyte reaction products and comparing these products with unstimulated pre-transplant donor and recipient T cells. The cohort enrolled approximately 24 intestinal transplant recipients, one of whom was a retransplant, and a few patients without pretransplant specimens were excluded. Donor T cell macrochimerism was defined as a peak of at least 4% donor T cells among recipient peripheral blood mononuclear cells. Samples from a few later patients were sequenced in-house on an Illumina MiSeq with MiXCR processing rather than by the commercial service. Broader findings and caveats from the paper: GvH clones turned up in recipient bone marrow, with some appearing earlier in ileal mucosa or blood, a pattern consistent with an intestinal mucosal origin. High GvH to HvG T cell clonal ratios were observed in the allografts of patients with donor T cell macrochimerism. Early after transplant, peak levels of circulating GvH clones were associated with declines in HvG clones. The relatively low number and heterogeneity of intestinal transplant patients limited the conclusions.

Reading the germline V gene gives CDR1 LGHNA and CDR2 YNFKEQ. V and J lose 4 bases and 9 bases, and a span of 13 bases separates them. The CDR3, cysteine through phenylalanine, is 14 amino acids long. Only the CDR3 DNA stays, 42 bases, in frame from base 1. To note about this clone: Its antigen is still unknown. Base quality data are lacking; no much larger clone is found one base away.

The meaning of the sample's time point label: cells obtained before transplantation from donor or recipient. CD3+CD4+ and CD3+CD8+ populations were FACS-sorted from unstimulated pre-transplant donor and recipient cells taken from spleen or lymph nodes. To prepare the library, the immunoSEQ multiplex PCR assay was applied. In most patients, genomic DNA was isolated using the Qiagen DNeasy Blood and Tissue Kit and sent frozen to Adaptive Biotechnologies for TCR sequencing. For most patients, genomic DNA was subjected to high-throughput TCR-beta CDR3 sequencing by Adaptive Biotechnologies. The source study handled its data this way. Adaptive's ImmunoSEQ software was the source of the TCR sequencing data for over 15 patients, while a few other patients were processed with MiXCR and VDJtools. CD4 versus CD8 sorting errors were corrected by removing sequences found in both subsets at a frequency ratio below 5:1. CDR3 nucleotide sequences shared between donor and recipient were removed because the origin of such sequences could not be assigned. At least 2-fold expansion over unstimulated cells and a minimum CFSE-low frequency of 0.002% (template counts) or 0.001% (read counts) were required for clones to be classified as alloreactive. A clone was considered mappable if detected in the sequenced pre-transplant spleen, lymph node, or MLR CFSE-low populations of the donor or recipient. Cumulative frequency of alloreactive clones was calculated as a percentage of all sequences weighted by copy number. TCRdb stores this immuneACCESS table with in-frame sequences only. Part of the clones is absent; in the studies checked, under half of the shortfall reflects unresolved V genes, and no reason is known for the rest. That table is the source of V, J and clone size, and D and trimming were worked out from the DNA. The sample has approximately 130,000 clones on record, approximately 90% of them singletons. Together, the top ten hold around 0.16% of the sample.

This TCR was sampled from a human donor who received an intestinal transplant. Recombination joined TRBV4-2 with TRBJ1-6; TRBD1 is a possible D gene, resting on 5 matching bases. The sequences come from unstimulated CD4+ T cells sorted from spleen or lymph node cells, collected before intestinal transplant. The encoded CDR3 is CASSPRQRSSPLHF. The DNA reads as follows: TGTGCCAGCAGCCCCCGACAGAGGTCTTCACCCCTCCACTTT.